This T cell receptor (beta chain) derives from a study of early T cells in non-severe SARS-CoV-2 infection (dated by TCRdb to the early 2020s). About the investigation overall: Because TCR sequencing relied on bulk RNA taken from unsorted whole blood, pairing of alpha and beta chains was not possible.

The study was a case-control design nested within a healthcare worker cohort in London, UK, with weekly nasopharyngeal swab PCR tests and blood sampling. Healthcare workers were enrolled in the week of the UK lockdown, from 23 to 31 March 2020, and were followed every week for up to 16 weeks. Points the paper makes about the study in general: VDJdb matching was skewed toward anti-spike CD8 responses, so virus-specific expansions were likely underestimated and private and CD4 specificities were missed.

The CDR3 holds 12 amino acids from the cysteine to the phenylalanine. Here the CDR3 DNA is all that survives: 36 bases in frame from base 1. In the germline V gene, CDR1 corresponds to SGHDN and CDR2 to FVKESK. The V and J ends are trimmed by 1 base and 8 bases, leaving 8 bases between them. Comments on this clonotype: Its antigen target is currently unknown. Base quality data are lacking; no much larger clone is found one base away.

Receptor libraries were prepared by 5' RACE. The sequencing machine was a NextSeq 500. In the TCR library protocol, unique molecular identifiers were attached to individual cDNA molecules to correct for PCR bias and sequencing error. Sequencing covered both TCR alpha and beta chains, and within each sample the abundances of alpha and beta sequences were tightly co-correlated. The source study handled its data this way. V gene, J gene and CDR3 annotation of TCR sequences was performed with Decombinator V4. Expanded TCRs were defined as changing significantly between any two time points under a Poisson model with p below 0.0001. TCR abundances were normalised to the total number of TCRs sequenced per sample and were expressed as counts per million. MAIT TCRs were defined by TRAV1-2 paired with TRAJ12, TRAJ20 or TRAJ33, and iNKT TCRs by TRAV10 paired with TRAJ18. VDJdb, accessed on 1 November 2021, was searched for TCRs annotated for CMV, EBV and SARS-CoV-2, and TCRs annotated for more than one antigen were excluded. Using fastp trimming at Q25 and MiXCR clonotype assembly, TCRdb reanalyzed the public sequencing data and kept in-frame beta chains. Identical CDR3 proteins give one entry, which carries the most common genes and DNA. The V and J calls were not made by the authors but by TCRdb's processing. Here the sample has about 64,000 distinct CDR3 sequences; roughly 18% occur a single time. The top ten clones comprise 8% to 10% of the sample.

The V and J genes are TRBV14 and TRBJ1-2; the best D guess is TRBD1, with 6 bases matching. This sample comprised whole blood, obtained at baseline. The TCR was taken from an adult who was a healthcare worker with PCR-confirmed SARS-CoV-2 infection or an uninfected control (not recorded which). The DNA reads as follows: TGTGCCAGCAGCCAAGTAGGGGGAGGCTACACCTTC. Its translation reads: CASSQVGGGYTF.